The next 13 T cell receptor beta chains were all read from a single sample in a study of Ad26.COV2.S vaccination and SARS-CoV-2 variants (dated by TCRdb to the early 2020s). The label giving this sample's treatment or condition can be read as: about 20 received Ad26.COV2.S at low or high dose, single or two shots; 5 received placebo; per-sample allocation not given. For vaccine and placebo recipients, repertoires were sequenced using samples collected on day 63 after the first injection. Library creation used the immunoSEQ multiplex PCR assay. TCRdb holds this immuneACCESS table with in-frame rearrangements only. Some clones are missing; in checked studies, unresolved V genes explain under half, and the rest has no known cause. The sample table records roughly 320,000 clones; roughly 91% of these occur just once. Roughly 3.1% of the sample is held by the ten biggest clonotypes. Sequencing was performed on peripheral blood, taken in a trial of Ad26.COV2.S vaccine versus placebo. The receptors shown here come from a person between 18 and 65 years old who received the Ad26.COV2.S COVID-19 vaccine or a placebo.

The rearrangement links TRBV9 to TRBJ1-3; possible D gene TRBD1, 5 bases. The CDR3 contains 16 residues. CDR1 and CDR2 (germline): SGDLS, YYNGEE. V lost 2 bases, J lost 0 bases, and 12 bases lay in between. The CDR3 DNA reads TGTGCCAGCAGCGTCGGAGGGGCGAGCTCTGGAAACACCATATATTTT. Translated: CASSVGGASSGNTIYF.

CDR3 nucleotides: TGTGCCAGCAGGGAGACGGGAGGCGCCGGGTGGAATACCTTC. Translating it yields CASRETGGAGWNTF. V and J are TRBV2 and TRBJ1-2; D not resolved. This CDR3 is 14 amino acids long. V lost 6 bases to trimming and J lost 14 bases, with 25 bases between them. Germline V gene sequence: CDR1 SNHLY, CDR2 FYNNEI.

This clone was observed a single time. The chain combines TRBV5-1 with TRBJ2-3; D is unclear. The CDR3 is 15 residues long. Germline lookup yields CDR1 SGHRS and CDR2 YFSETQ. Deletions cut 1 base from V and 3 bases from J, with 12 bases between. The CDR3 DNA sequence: TGCGCCAGCAGCTTGAATCACGGTGGTACAGATACGCAGTATTTT. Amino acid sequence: CASSLNHGGTDTQYF.

Written as DNA, the CDR3 is TGTGCCAGCAGCCTAAGGGGGGGCGGAAACACCGGGGAGCTGTTTTTT. It yields the protein CASSLRGGGNTGELFF. The rearrangement joins TRBV7-6 to TRBJ2-2; D might be TRBD2 (7 bases). The germline V and J ends were trimmed by 5 bases and 2 bases, with 15 bases remaining between them. Germline V gives CDR1 SGHVS, CDR2 FNYEAQ. CDR3 size: 16 residues.

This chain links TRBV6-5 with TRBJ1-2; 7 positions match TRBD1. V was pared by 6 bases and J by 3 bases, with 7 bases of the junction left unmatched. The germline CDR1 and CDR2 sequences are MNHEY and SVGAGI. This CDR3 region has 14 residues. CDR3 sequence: CASSYTGVDYGYTF. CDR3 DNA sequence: TGTGCCAGCAGCTACACAGGGGTCGACTATGGCTACACCTTC.

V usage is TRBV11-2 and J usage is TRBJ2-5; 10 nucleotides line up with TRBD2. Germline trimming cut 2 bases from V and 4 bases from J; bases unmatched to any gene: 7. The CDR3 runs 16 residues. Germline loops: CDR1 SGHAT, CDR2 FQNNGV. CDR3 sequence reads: CASSLRGTSDGETQYF. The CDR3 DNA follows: TGTGCCAGCAGCTTACGGGGGACTAGCGATGGAGAGACCCAGTACTTC.

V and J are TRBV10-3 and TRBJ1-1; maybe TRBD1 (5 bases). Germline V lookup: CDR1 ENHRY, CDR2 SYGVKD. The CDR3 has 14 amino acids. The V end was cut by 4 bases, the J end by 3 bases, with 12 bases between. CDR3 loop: CAISVGDRYTEAFF. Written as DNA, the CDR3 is TGTGCCATCAGTGTAGGAGACAGATACACTGAAGCTTTCTTT.

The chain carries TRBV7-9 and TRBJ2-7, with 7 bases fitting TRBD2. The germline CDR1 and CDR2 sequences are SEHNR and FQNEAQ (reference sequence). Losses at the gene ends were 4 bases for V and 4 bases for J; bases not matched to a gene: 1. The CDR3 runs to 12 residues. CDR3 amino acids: CASSWEGYEQYF. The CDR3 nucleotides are TGTGCCAGCAGCTGGGAGGGTTACGAGCAGTACTTC.

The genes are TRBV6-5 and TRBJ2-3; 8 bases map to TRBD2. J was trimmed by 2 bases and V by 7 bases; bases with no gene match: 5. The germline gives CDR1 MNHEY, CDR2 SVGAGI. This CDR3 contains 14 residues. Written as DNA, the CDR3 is TGTGCCAGCACCCAGACTAGCGACACAGATACGCAGTATTTT. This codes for CASTQTSDTDTQYF.

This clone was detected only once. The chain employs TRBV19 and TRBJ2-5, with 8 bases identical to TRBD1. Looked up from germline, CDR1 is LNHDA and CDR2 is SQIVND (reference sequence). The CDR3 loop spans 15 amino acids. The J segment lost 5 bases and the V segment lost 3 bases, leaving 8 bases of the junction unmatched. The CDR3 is CASSISGQGPETQYF. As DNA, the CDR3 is TGTGCCAGTAGTATTTCAGGACAGGGACCGGAGACCCAGTACTTC.

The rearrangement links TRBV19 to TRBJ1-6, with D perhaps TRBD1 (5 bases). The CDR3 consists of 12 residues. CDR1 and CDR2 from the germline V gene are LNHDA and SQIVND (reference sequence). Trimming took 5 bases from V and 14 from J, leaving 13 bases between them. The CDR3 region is CASSFPGGSLHF. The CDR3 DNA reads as TGTGCCAGTAGTTTTCCTGGGGGATCCCTCCACTTT.

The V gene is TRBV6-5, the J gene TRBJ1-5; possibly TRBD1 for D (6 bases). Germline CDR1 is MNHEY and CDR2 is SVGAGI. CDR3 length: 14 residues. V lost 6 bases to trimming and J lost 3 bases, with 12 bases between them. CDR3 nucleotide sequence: TGTGCCAGCAGCCCACAGGGTTTCAATCAGCCCCAGCATTTT. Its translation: CASSPQGFNQPQHF.

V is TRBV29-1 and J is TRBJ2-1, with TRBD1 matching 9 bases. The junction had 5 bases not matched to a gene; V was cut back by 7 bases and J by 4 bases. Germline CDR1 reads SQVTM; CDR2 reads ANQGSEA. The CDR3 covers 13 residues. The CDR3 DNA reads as TGCAGCGCCCCGACAGGGGGATACAATGAGCAGTTCTTC. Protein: CSAPTGGYNEQFF.